A single sample is the source of the 13 T cell receptor beta chains below, sequenced in a study of chemoradiotherapy in HPV16-positive cancers (dated by TCRdb to between 2020 and 2023). Library preparation employed the immunoSEQ multiplex PCR assay. TCRdb provides this immuneACCESS table in a form limited to in-frame rearrangements. Some clones are lacking; in checked studies, under half of them reflect an unresolved V gene, and why the rest are absent is not known. The sample has 25,000 to 35,000 clones on record, roughly nine tenths of them singletons. Jointly, the top ten make up about 20% of the sample. The sequences come from blood, collected from a patient who underwent chemoradiotherapy. The receptor set was obtained from a human donor with HPV-associated anogenital cancer.

The V and J genes are TRBV9 and TRBJ2-1, with 11 bases aligning to TRBD2. The CDR3 contains 16 residues. The germline V gene has CDR1 SGDLS and CDR2 YYNGEE. V lost 0 bases to trimming and J lost 4 bases; unmatched junction nucleotides: 3. CDR3 amino acids: CASSVGLAGGYNEQFF. CDR3 DNA sequence: TGTGCCAGCAGCGTAGGGCTAGCGGGAGGTTACAATGAGCAGTTCTTC. Full variable domain (remainder filled in from reference TRBV9 and TRBJ2-1): DSGVTQTPKHLITATGQRVTLRCSPRSGDLSVYWYQQSLDQGLQFLIQYYNGEERAKGNILERFSAQQFPDLHSELNLSSLELGDSALYFCASSVGLAGGYNEQFFGPGTRLTVL.

This clone showed up just a few times. For the CDR3, the DNA is TGTGCCAGCGGCTTCCCAGCCGGAGGCCACGAGCAGTACTTC. It specifies CASGFPAGGHEQYF. The chain employs TRBV27 and TRBJ2-7, with a possible D match to TRBD2 (5 bases). This CDR3 has 14 residues. Trimming cost V 8 bases and J 5 bases, with 19 bases left between them. The germline gives CDR1 MNHEY, CDR2 SMNVEV (reference sequence).

This chain connects TRBV29-1 to TRBJ2-7; D perhaps matches TRBD1 (6 bases). This CDR3 spans 15 amino acids. The V end was cut by 6 bases, the J end by 2 bases, with 20 bases between. The germline V gene encodes CDR1 SQVTM and CDR2 ANQGSEA. CDR3 DNA sequence: TGCAGCGTCGAATTTCCATCGGACAGTACCTACGAGCAGTACTTC. Translating gives CSVEFPSDSTYEQYF.

The chain is built from TRBV4-3 and TRBJ2-3, with TRBD2 matching 8 bases. This CDR3 spans 16 amino acids. Germline CDR1 LGHNA, CDR2 YSLEER. Trimming cost V 4 bases and J 5 bases; bases outside gene matches: 11. The CDR3 loop is CASSPHEGLAGDTQYF. The CDR3 nucleotides are TGCGCCAGCAGCCCCCACGAGGGTCTAGCGGGAGATACGCAGTATTTT.

The rearrangement links TRBV7-9 to TRBJ2-2; TRBD1 agrees at 10 bases. The V gene end was trimmed by 0 bases and the J gene end by 6 bases; junction bases not matched to a gene: 4. This CDR3 is 16 amino acids long. Germline assignment: CDR1 SEHNR and CDR2 FQNEAQ (reference sequence). The CDR3 DNA follows: TGTGCCAGCAGCTTAGCCAAGGGGACAGGGGCCGGGGAGCTGTTTTTT. Protein: CASSLAKGTGAGELFF.

The rearrangement uses TRBV11-2 and TRBJ2-5; D is unresolved. The V gene lost 5 bases and the J gene lost 3 bases, with 16 bases spanning the gap. Germline CDR1 SGHAT, CDR2 FQNNGV. This CDR3 has 15 residues. The CDR3 loop is CASSPSMVGKETQYF. CDR3 in DNA: TGTGCCAGCAGCCCATCAATGGTCGGTAAAGAGACCCAGTACTTC.

This chain links TRBV5-6 with TRBJ2-3; a weak D match, TRBD1 (5 bases). This CDR3 spans 14 amino acids. Between the trimmed V and J ends, which lost 0 bases and 2 bases, there was a span of 7 bases. The germline CDR1 and CDR2 sequences are SGHDT and YYEEEE. The CDR3 bases are TGTGCCAGCAGCTTGGACAGGTTCACAGATACGCAGTATTTT. It codes for CASSLDRFTDTQYF.

J is TRBJ2-3 and V is TRBV7-9; D ambiguous. Germline V gene sequence: CDR1 SEHNR, CDR2 FQNEAQ (reference sequence). The CDR3 extends over 13 amino acids. V was cut by 1 base and J by 8 bases, with 10 bases left in between. In nucleotides, the CDR3 is TGTGCCAGCAGCTTAGGCGGTGGTGTTACGCAGTATTTT. Translation gives CASSLGGGVTQYF.

This sequence joins TRBV5-6 and TRBJ2-3; D unresolved. The CDR3 is 18 amino acids. Deletions cut 0 bases from V and 7 bases from J, with 24 bases between. Per the germline V gene, CDR1 is SGHDT and CDR2 is YYEEEE. This CDR3 is CASSLAWVTAPGNNTQYF. The CDR3 nucleotides read TGTGCCAGCAGCTTGGCCTGGGTTACGGCCCCTGGCAACAATACGCAGTATTTT.

V is TRBV7-9 and J is TRBJ2-7; D ambiguous. The CDR3 totals 16 residues. The germline V gene encodes CDR1 SEHNR and CDR2 FQNEAQ (reference sequence). V was shortened by 0 bases and J by 3 bases, with 15 bases between the two germline ends. The CDR3 protein is CASSLAPSEELYEQYF. The CDR3 nucleotides read TGTGCCAGCAGCTTAGCACCGAGCGAGGAACTCTACGAGCAGTACTTC.

V gene TRBV6-5 combines with J gene TRBJ2-1; 9 positions agree with TRBD2. Germline V gene data show CDR1 as MNHEY and CDR2 as SVGAGI. CDR3 size: 14 residues. The V and J ends lost 8 bases and 6 bases, in that order; junction bases with no gene match: 8. CDR3 amino acids: CASDRAGGGNEQFF. CDR3 bases: TGTGCCAGCGATAGAGCGGGAGGTGGCAATGAGCAGTTCTTC.

This chain uses TRBV2 with TRBJ2-2, with D possibly being TRBD2 (6 bases). Germline CDR1 reads SNHLY; CDR2 reads FYNNEI. The CDR3 loop spans 14 amino acids. V lost 11 bases to trimming and J lost 1 base, with 14 bases between them. CDR3 sequence: CASLLGLNTGELFF. The CDR3 bases are TGTGCCTCCCTGCTGGGACTGAACACCGGGGAGCTGTTTTTT.

CDR3 region: CSVGRDTAEAFF. In nucleotides, the CDR3 is TGCAGCGTTGGCCGGGACACCGCCGAAGCTTTCTTT. The V and J genes are TRBV29-1 and TRBJ1-1; D is perhaps TRBD1 (6 bases). The CDR3 has 12 residues. The germline V gene has CDR1 SQVTM and CDR2 ANQGSEA. V lost 4 bases to trimming and J lost 8 bases, with 14 bases between them.